Following are 30 T cell receptor beta chains from one sample sequenced in a study of read filtering for tumor transcriptome and immune sequencing. From roughly 390 ng of RNA, a library with molecular barcoded alpha/delta and beta/gamma adaptors was made. In TCRdb, the reads were re-called with MiXCR into one record per CDR3 protein. The table has approximately 41,000 distinct CDR3 sequences, around an eighth seen once; the top ten hold 25% to 35%. Sequenced material: a population of CD138-negative cells sorted from bone marrow. These receptors were collected from a donor at least 40 years old with multiple myeloma.

This clonotype showed up just a few times. Since a much larger clone is just one base distant, this may be a read error. The V and J genes are TRBV5-4 and TRBJ2-5; 8 bases agree with TRBD2. The junction had 7 bases not matched to a gene; V was cut back by 0 bases and J by 0 bases. Germline V gives CDR1 SGHNT, CDR2 YYREEE (reference sequence). This CDR3 contains 17 residues. DNA of the CDR3: TGTGCCAGCAGCTTGGAGGCGGGAGGACTGTACCAAGAGACCCAGTACTTC. This codes for CASSLEAGGLYQETQYF.

This clonotype has ten or more counts. The chain recombines TRBV7-2 with TRBJ2-7, with 8 positions matching TRBD1. Trimming took 2 bases from V and 2 from J; bases not matched to a gene: 5. Germline V CDR1 and CDR2: SGHTA, FQGNSA. The CDR3 contains 15 residues. CDR3 nucleotides: TGTGCCAGCAGCTTATGGGGGACAGGAGCCTACGAGCAGTACTTC. Its translation is CASSLWGTGAYEQYF. The full variable domain, in which reference TRBV7-2 and TRBJ2-7 provide the parts outside the CDR3, is GAGVSQSPSNKVTEKGKDVELRCDPISGHTALYWYRQSLGQGLEFLIYFQGNSAPDKSGLPSDRFSAERTGGSVSTLTIQRTQQEDSAVYLCASSLWGTGAYEQYFGPGTRLTVT.

Only a few counts were recorded for this clonotype. A much more abundant neighbour one base away suggests this may be a read error. The gene calls are TRBV2 and TRBJ1-1, with a possible D match to TRBD1 (6 bases). The CDR3 runs 13 residues. V lost 11 bases and J 5 bases, leaving 18 bases between the germline ends. Germline assignment: CDR1 SNHLY and CDR2 FYNNEI. The DNA for the CDR3 is TGTGCCGGCAACCAGGGGCTGGGGACTGAAGCTTTCTTT. This gives the protein CAGNQGLGTEAFF.

Ten or more counts support this clonotype. The chain is built from TRBV4-1 and TRBJ2-5; the D gene is possibly TRBD2 (6 bases). Germline V gene lookup returns CDR1 MGHRA and CDR2 YSYEKL. The CDR3 is 14 amino acids. Trimming pared 0 bases from V and 5 bases from J, leaving 10 bases between. As DNA, the CDR3 is TGCGCCAGCAGCCAAGAACTAGGGAGGGAGACCCAGTACTTC. Protein sequence: CASSQELGRETQYF.

This clonotype showed up just a few times. The chain joins TRBV28 to TRBJ2-7; a weak D match, TRBD1 (6 bases). Looked up from germline, CDR1 is MDHEN and CDR2 is SYDVKM. The CDR3 spans 13 residues. V gave up 3 bases and J gave up 3 bases, with 9 bases separating them. The CDR3 loop is CASSFGRGYEQYF. DNA of the CDR3: TGTGCCAGCAGTTTTGGCAGGGGCTACGAGCAGTACTTC.

The chain recombines TRBV12-3 or TRBV12-4 with TRBJ2-1, with 8 bases fitting TRBD1. The CDR3 spans 14 residues. The V and J ends lost 5 bases and 5 bases, in that order; junction bases with no gene match: 5. The CDR3 loop reads CASSPDRANNEQFF. CDR3 bases: TGTGCCAGCAGTCCGGACAGGGCCAACAATGAGCAGTTCTTC.

This clonotype was seen only a few times. The V and J genes are TRBV19 and TRBJ1-5; possibly TRBD1 for D (5 bases). CDR3 length: 14 amino acids. CDR1 and CDR2 (germline): LNHDA, SQIVND (reference sequence). V was pared by 3 bases and J by 0 bases, with 6 bases between. The DNA for the CDR3 is TGTGCCAGTAGTATGGGGCCTAGCAATCAGCCCCAGCATTTT. This sequence encodes CASSMGPSNQPQHF.

There are many counts of this clonotype. The chain recombines TRBV5-1 with TRBJ2-3; 10 bases fit TRBD2. The germline V gene encodes CDR1 SGHRS and CDR2 YFSETQ. The CDR3 spans 16 residues. V was pared by 1 base and J by 4 bases, with 6 bases of the junction left unmatched. CDR3 residues: CASSLQAGGHSDTQYF. CDR3 bases: TGCGCCAGCAGCTTGCAAGCGGGAGGGCATTCAGATACGCAGTATTTT. Looking up the rest from reference TRBV5-1 and TRBJ2-3 gives the full variable domain: KAGVTQTPRYLIKTRGQQVTLSCSPISGHRSVSWYQQTPGQGLQFLFEYFSETQRNKGNFPGRFSGRQFSNSRSEMNVSTLELGDSALYLCASSLQAGGHSDTQYFGPGTRLTVL.

In its sample, this clonotype was seen many times. This chain connects TRBV27 to TRBJ2-1, with 15 positions matching TRBD2. This CDR3 has 16 amino acids. CDR1 MNHEY and CDR2 SMNVEV come from the germline V gene (reference sequence). J lost 9 bases, V lost 8 bases, and 11 bases had no gene match. The CDR3 DNA is TGTGCCAGCGGCTCGGGGACTAGCGGGAGGAAGGGTGAGCAGTTCTTC. Its protein is CASGSGTSGRKGEQFF.

In this sample, this clonotype is medium-sized. The chain has TRBV9 and TRBJ2-1, with D tentatively TRBD1 or TRBD2 (5 bases each). Germline assignment: CDR1 SGDLS and CDR2 YYNGEE. This CDR3 comprises 14 residues. The ends were cut back, 5 bases at V and 7 bases at J, with 16 bases in the middle. This CDR3 is CASSLAGSGNEQFF. Here the CDR3 DNA reads TGTGCCAGCAGTCTAGCCGGGTCAGGGAATGAGCAGTTCTTC.

Comment on this clonotype: With a much larger clone just one base away, this may be a read error. This chain joins TRBV7-9 and TRBJ2-2; possibly TRBD1 or TRBD2 for D (5 bases each). CDR1 and CDR2 (germline): SEHNR, FQNEAQ (reference sequence). This CDR3 region has 16 residues. Trimming took off 3 bases at V and 5 bases at J, with 16 bases between the two ends. The CDR3, as DNA: TGTGCCAGCAGCTTGGGGCCGGGCTGGGGGACCGGGGAGCTGTTTTTT. This gives the protein CASSLGPGWGTGELFF.

The rearrangement links TRBV9 to TRBJ1-2, with 10 bases aligning to TRBD1. V gave up 2 bases and J gave up 7 bases; unmatched junction bases: 11. The V gene's germline CDR1 is SGDLS and CDR2 YYNGEE. The CDR3 contains 16 residues. The CDR3 DNA is TGTGCCAGCAGCGTGGGGGACAGGGGATTGGAGTCTGGCTACACCTTC. Translation: CASSVGDRGLESGYTF.

The chain links TRBV24-1 to TRBJ2-1; the match to TRBD2 covers 9 bases. This CDR3 spans 18 amino acids. Per the germline V gene, CDR1 is KGHDR and CDR2 is SFDVKD. V dropped 4 bases and J dropped 2; count of bases not matched to a gene: 11. The CDR3 sequence: CATSDPNPGGRAYNEQFF. The CDR3 DNA sequence: TGTGCCACCAGTGACCCGAATCCGGGCGGGAGGGCCTACAATGAGCAGTTCTTC.

Many counts were recorded for this clonotype. The CDR3 DNA follows: TGTGCCAGCAGCTTAGAGACTGACACCGGGGAGCTGTTTTTT. This translates into CASSLETDTGELFF. The chain carries TRBV11-2 and TRBJ2-2; D ambiguous. Germline V gene sequence: CDR1 SGHAT, CDR2 FQNNGV. V was shortened by 0 bases and J by 3 bases, with 5 bases between the two germline ends. The CDR3 contains 14 residues.

There are many counts of this clonotype. The chain recombines TRBV20-1 with TRBJ2-7, with 9 bases identical to TRBD1. Germline loops: CDR1 DFQATT, CDR2 SNEGSKA (reference sequence). The J segment lost 0 bases and the V segment lost 5 bases, leaving 5 bases of the junction unmatched. This CDR3 has 14 residues. CDR3 nucleotides: TGCAGTGCTGAAACAGGGGGCGCCTCCTACGAGCAGTACTTC. Translated, it gives CSAETGGASYEQYF.

This clonotype was picked up many times. V and J are TRBV2 and TRBJ2-1; 14 bases are shared with TRBD2. The CDR3 covers 15 residues. Germline V gene lookup returns CDR1 SNHLY and CDR2 FYNNEI. After removal of 8 bases from V and 9 bases from J, the junction contained 9 bases not matched to a gene. The CDR3 coding sequence is TGTGCCAGCTCCCTCGGACTAGCGGGAGGAGGTGAGCAGTTCTTC. It yields the protein CASSLGLAGGGEQFF.

V and J are TRBV29-1 and TRBJ2-1; tentative D call: TRBD2 (5 bases). The V end lost 1 base, the J end lost 9 bases, and 19 bases lay between the germline ends. The CDR3 has 15 residues. Germline loops: CDR1 SQVTM, CDR2 ANQGSEA. The DNA of the CDR3 is TGCAGCGTTGAAGCCAGTGCGGGCCCTACGGGTGAGCAGTTCTTC. The encoded protein is CSVEASAGPTGEQFF.

This clonotype has a handful of counts. The germline gene is not matched at one end of the junction; a read error may be the cause. V usage is TRBV4-3 and J usage is TRBJ2-7, with 7 bases aligning to TRBD1. The CDR3 loop spans 15 amino acids. Germline V lookup: CDR1 LGHNA, CDR2 YSLEER. The CDR3 reads CASSPRWDRTYGQYF. CDR3 nucleotide sequence: TGCGCCAGCAGCCCACGTTGGGACAGAACCTACGGGCAGTACTTC.

This clonotype has at least ten counts. CDR3 coding DNA: TGTGCCAGCAGACCCCATCGTGGTGGAGATACGCAGTATTTT. As protein: CASRPHRGGDTQYF. This chain joins TRBV6-2 or TRBV6-3 and TRBJ2-3, with D unresolved. The germline V and J ends were trimmed by 6 bases and 5 bases, with 15 bases remaining between them. Germline V gene data show CDR1 as MNHEY and CDR2 as SVGEGT. CDR3 size: 14 residues.

Points on this clonotype: The junction departs from the called germline gene at one end, perhaps through a read error. The chain joins TRBV5-6 to TRBJ2-1; 12 bases line up with TRBD2. The CDR3 loop spans 16 amino acids. The germline gives CDR1 SGHDT, CDR2 YYEEEE. For the CDR3, the DNA is TGTGCCAGCAGCATAGGACTAGCGGGACCCTACAATGAGCGGTTCTTC. This gives the protein CASSIGLAGPYNERFF.

This clonotype was counted many times. The chain couples TRBV5-1 to TRBJ2-2; no reliable D call. Deletions cut 7 bases from V and 6 bases from J, with 13 bases between. CDR1 is SGHRS and CDR2 is YFSETQ in the germline V gene. The CDR3 runs 13 residues. CDR3 in DNA: TGCGCCAGCGGTCAACAGTATTCCGGGGAGCTGTTTTTT. Encoded protein: CASGQQYSGELFF.

This clonotype came up many times. V gene TRBV9 combines with J gene TRBJ2-7, with 8 bases fitting TRBD2. V lost 2 bases, J lost 1 base, and 2 bases stayed unmatched. The CDR3 totals 14 residues. Germline V CDR1 and CDR2: SGDLS, YYNGEE. The CDR3 spells CASSVSSGSYEQYF. The CDR3 region has the DNA TGTGCCAGCAGCGTTTCTAGCGGGTCCTACGAGCAGTACTTC. The variable domain in full, completed from reference TRBV9 and TRBJ2-7, reads DSGVTQTPKHLITATGQRVTLRCSPRSGDLSVYWYQQSLDQGLQFLIQYYNGEERAKGNILERFSAQQFPDLHSELNLSSLELGDSALYFCASSVSSGSYEQYFGPGTRLTVT.

This clonotype was counted between two and nine times. V and J are TRBV7-8 and TRBJ2-5; a weak D match, TRBD2 (5 bases). The V and J ends lost 2 bases and 7 bases respectively, with 11 bases between them. This CDR3 comprises 13 residues. The V gene's germline CDR1 is SGHVS and CDR2 FQNEAQ. This CDR3 reads CASSLMRVGTQYF. In DNA form, the CDR3 reads TGTGCCAGCAGCTTAATGCGGGTTGGGACCCAGTACTTC.

In this sample, this clonotype turned up many times. The chain employs TRBV12-5 and TRBJ2-7; D remains ambiguous. V gave up 7 bases and J gave up 3 bases, with 7 bases separating them. CDR3 length: 11 residues. Germline lookup yields CDR1 LGHNT and CDR2 FRNRAP. CDR3 residues: CASANFYEQYF. In DNA, the CDR3 is TGTGCTAGTGCCAACTTCTACGAGCAGTACTTC.

The sample holds many counts of this clonotype. The chain links TRBV28 to TRBJ2-5, with D unresolved. Looked up from germline, CDR1 is MDHEN and CDR2 is SYDVKM. V lost 4 bases, J lost 2 bases, and 17 bases lay in between. CDR3 length equals 16 residues. CDR3 amino acids: CASSSFSLSPQETQYF. The CDR3 DNA follows: TGTGCCAGCAGTTCTTTCAGCTTGTCTCCGCAAGAGACCCAGTACTTC.

This clonotype showed up many times. The genes are TRBV5-1 and TRBJ2-3; 7 nucleotides match TRBD1. The CDR3 runs 14 residues. Trimming at V came to 4 bases and at J to 3 bases, leaving 5 bases not matched to a gene. Germline V CDR1 and CDR2: SGHRS, YFSETQ. CDR3 DNA: TGCGCCAGCAGCCTAAGGACAGGAACAGATACGCAGTATTTT. Translated: CASSLRTGTDTQYF.

This clonotype was seen many times. The J gene is TRBJ2-1, the V gene TRBV2; D remains ambiguous. V lost 1 base and J lost 2, with 9 bases in between. The CDR3 contains 15 residues. CDR1 is SNHLY, CDR2 FYNNEI, per germline. CDR3 sequence: CASSEDLQPYNEQFF. The CDR3 DNA sequence: TGTGCCAGCAGTGAAGATTTACAGCCCTACAATGAGCAGTTCTTC.

With regard to this clonotype: A much larger clonotype is one base distant, so this may be a read error. The chain combines TRBV6-5 with TRBJ1-2, with 8 bases that match TRBD1. This CDR3 region has 13 residues. Germline lookup yields CDR1 MNHEY and CDR2 SVGAGI. The V and J ends lost 6 bases and 4 bases, in that order; junction bases with no gene match: 4. The CDR3 DNA sequence: TGTGCCAGCAGACAGGGGGTCGGCTATGGCTACACCTTC. It specifies CASRQGVGYGYTF.

This clonotype was counted many times. This chain links TRBV11-2 with TRBJ2-1; D possibly corresponds to TRBD1 (5 bases). Germline V gene sequence: CDR1 SGHAT, CDR2 FQNNGV. The CDR3 length is 15 residues. Trimming took 2 bases from V and 6 from J, leaving 14 bases between them. The DNA for the CDR3 is TGTGCCAGCAGCTTATGGGGCCAACTCATCAATGAGCAGTTCTTC. Its protein is CASSLWGQLINEQFF.

This clonotype was detected ten times or more. V usage is TRBV5-1 and J usage is TRBJ1-1, with D unclear. V lost 4 bases, J lost 4 bases, and 11 bases lay in between. Germline CDR1 SGHRS, CDR2 YFSETQ. The CDR3 is 13 amino acids. CDR3 amino acids: CASSKESGTEAFF. The CDR3 DNA is TGCGCCAGCAGCAAGGAAAGTGGCACTGAAGCTTTCTTT.